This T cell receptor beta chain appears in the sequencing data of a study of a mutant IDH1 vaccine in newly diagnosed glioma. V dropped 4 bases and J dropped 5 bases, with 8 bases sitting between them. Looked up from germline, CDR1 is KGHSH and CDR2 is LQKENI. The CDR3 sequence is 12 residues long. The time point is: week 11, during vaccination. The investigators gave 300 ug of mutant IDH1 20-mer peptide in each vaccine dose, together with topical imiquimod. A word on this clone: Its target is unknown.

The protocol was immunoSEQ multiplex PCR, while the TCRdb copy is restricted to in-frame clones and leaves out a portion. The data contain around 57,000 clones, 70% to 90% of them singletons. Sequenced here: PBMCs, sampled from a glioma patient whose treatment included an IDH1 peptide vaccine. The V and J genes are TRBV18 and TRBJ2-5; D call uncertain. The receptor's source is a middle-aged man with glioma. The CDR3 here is CASSQSEETQYF. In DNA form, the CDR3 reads TGTGCCAGCTCACAATCCGAGGAGACCCAGTACTTC.